The 24 T cell receptor beta chains below come from one sample, sequenced in a study of T cells in Graves' hyperthyroidism and ophthalmopathy. RNA transcripts were the template for amplifying TCR beta CDR3 regions. The TCR CDR3 was amplified in a first-round RT-PCR using the HTBI primer set. MiXCR, run by TCRdb on the multiplex PCR reads, gives a single entry per CDR3 protein. The sample includes about 590,000 distinct CDR3 sequences, more than 13% of them seen just once. The source material was blood. These receptors all stem from a woman younger than 35 with Graves' ophthalmopathy.

Only a few counts were recorded for this clonotype. The rearrangement links TRBV5-1 to TRBJ1-2; D unresolved. CDR1 and CDR2 from the germline V gene are SGHRS and YFSETQ. Trimming left V 0 bases short and J 4 bases short, with 10 bases between. The CDR3 spans 14 residues. CDR3 sequence: CASSLVAAGYGYTF. The CDR3 nucleotides read TGCGCCAGCAGCTTGGTCGCGGCGGGCTATGGCTACACCTTC.

The table lists this clonotype with many counts. V usage is TRBV28 and J usage is TRBJ2-1; a weak D match, TRBD2 (6 bases). CDR3 size: 15 residues. V lost 5 bases and J 9 bases, leaving 20 bases between the germline ends. Germline lookup yields CDR1 MDHEN and CDR2 SYDVKM. The CDR3 is CASSKPAAGPSEQFF. The CDR3 nucleotides read TGTGCCAGCAGTAAACCGGCTGCGGGGCCGAGTGAGCAGTTCTTC.

The sample holds many counts of this clonotype. The rearrangement joins TRBV28 to TRBJ1-2; no definite D call. V was trimmed by 4 bases and J by 4 bases, leaving 10 bases between them. The CDR3 has 13 residues. The germline CDR1 and CDR2 sequences are MDHEN and SYDVKM. The CDR3 region is CASSWSDGYGYTF. The CDR3 DNA follows: TGTGCCAGCAGTTGGTCCGATGGCTATGGCTACACCTTC.

This clonotype has at least ten counts. The chain combines TRBV20-1 with TRBJ2-7, with unresolved D. CDR1 DFQATT and CDR2 SNEGSKA come from the germline V gene (reference sequence). This CDR3 comprises 12 residues. V lost 1 base and J 3 bases, leaving 7 bases between the germline ends. The CDR3: CSARARGYEQYF. The CDR3 DNA sequence: TGCAGTGCTAGAGCCCGAGGCTACGAGCAGTACTTC.

This clonotype was seen ten or more times. The chain combines TRBV11-2 with TRBJ2-5; 7 bases map to TRBD1. The V gene's germline CDR1 is SGHAT and CDR2 FQNNGV. V shed 5 bases and J 1 base; nucleotides not matched to a gene: 7. The CDR3 totals 15 residues. CDR3 in amino acids: CASSPLGQSQETQYF. The CDR3 DNA follows: TGTGCCAGCAGCCCATTGGGACAGAGCCAAGAGACCCAGTACTTC. The full variable domain, completed using reference TRBV11-2 and TRBJ2-5, is EAGVAQSPRYKIIEKRQSVAFWCNPISGHATLYWYQQILGQGPKLLIQFQNNGVVDDSQLPKDRFSAERLKGVDSTLKIQPAKLEDSAVYLCASSPLGQSQETQYFGPGTRLLVL.

This clonotype has ten or more counts. This chain connects TRBV13 to TRBJ2-7, with 10 bases matching TRBD2. Germline loops: CDR1 PRHDT, CDR2 FYEKMQ (reference sequence). The CDR3 consists of 14 residues. V dropped 5 bases and J dropped 2; count of bases not matched to a gene: 3. This CDR3 reads CASSPLAGTYEQYF. Written as DNA, the CDR3 is TGTGCCAGCAGCCCACTAGCGGGGACCTACGAGCAGTACTTC. Supplemented by reference TRBV13 and TRBJ2-7, the full variable domain reads AAGVIQSPRHLIKEKRETATLKCYPIPRHDTVYWYQQGPGQDPQFLISFYEKMQSDKGSIPDRFSAQQFSDYHSELNMSSLELGDSALYFCASSPLAGTYEQYFGPGTRLTVT.

This clonotype was picked up a small number of times. This chain connects TRBV18 to TRBJ2-1, with TRBD2 identical over 8 bases. V was pared by 5 bases and J by 2 bases, with 8 bases of the junction left unmatched. This CDR3 has 16 residues. From germline, CDR1 is KGHSH and CDR2 LQKENI. CDR3 region: CASSAGSGRTYNEQFF. The CDR3 region has the DNA TGTGCCAGCTCAGCGGGAAGCGGGAGAACCTACAATGAGCAGTTCTTC.

Ten or more counts support this clonotype. The J gene is TRBJ2-1, the V gene TRBV3-1; 7 bases align to TRBD2. The CDR3 consists of 16 residues. Germline-derived CDR1 and CDR2 are LGHDT and YNNKEL (reference sequence). V shed 6 bases, J shed 6 bases, and the junction held 14 bases outside the gene matches. DNA for the CDR3: TGTGCCAGCAGTCAGACCCTAGCGGATCCTACCAATGAGCAGTTCTTC. It encodes CASSQTLADPTNEQFF.

The chain uses TRBV19 and TRBJ2-7; D gene unclear. The CDR3 extends over 14 amino acids. Germline V lookup: CDR1 LNHDA, CDR2 SQIVND (reference sequence). The germline V and J ends were trimmed by 1 base and 4 bases, with 11 bases remaining between them. CDR3 DNA sequence: TGTGCCAGTAGTATAGTGGCGGACGAATACGAGCAGTACTTC. This translates into CASSIVADEYEQYF. Looking up the rest from reference TRBV19 and TRBJ2-7 gives the full variable domain: DGGITQSPKYLFRKEGQNVTLSCEQNLNHDAMYWYRQDPGQGLRLIYYSQIVNDFQKGDIAEGYSVSREKKESFPLTVTSAQKNPTAFYLCASSIVADEYEQYFGPGTRLTVT.

In this sample, this clonotype turned up many times. The chain couples TRBV7-9 to TRBJ2-5; 9 nucleotides line up with TRBD2. CDR1 and CDR2 from the germline V gene are SEHNR and FQNEAQ (reference sequence). The CDR3 sequence is 15 residues long. V trimming: 1 base; J trimming: 5 bases; junction bases outside the gene matches: 5. Written as DNA, the CDR3 is TGTGCCAGCAGCTTAGTTTCCCTAGCGGGGGAGACCCAGTACTTC. It is translated as CASSLVSLAGETQYF.

CDR3 nucleotides: TGTGCCAGCAGTGGGGAATGGGGAGAGAATGAGCAGTTCTTC. This codes for CASSGEWGENEQFF. The V and J genes are TRBV6-1 and TRBJ2-1; the D gene is possibly TRBD2 (5 bases). In germline, CDR1 is MNHNS, CDR2 SASEGT. The V and J ends lost 4 bases and 7 bases respectively, with 14 bases between them. The CDR3 covers 14 residues.

The table lists this clonotype with many counts. The V call is TRBV7-9, the J call TRBJ2-3; 8 nucleotides match TRBD1. Germline lookup yields CDR1 SEHNR and CDR2 FQNEAQ (reference sequence). The CDR3 runs to 17 residues. With 5 bases clipped from V and 1 base from J, the junction kept 11 bases outside the gene matches. Here the CDR3 DNA reads TGTGCCAGCAGCAGACAGCAGGGGGCTGTCGGCACAGATACGCAGTATTTT. This translates into CASSRQQGAVGTDTQYF.

This clonotype was seen at least ten times. The chain links TRBV11-2 to TRBJ1-1, with TRBD1 matching over 7 bases. V was pared by 5 bases and J by 5 bases, with 5 bases of the junction left unmatched. The CDR3 has 13 residues. Germline-derived CDR1 and CDR2 are SGHAT and FQNNGV. The CDR3 reads CASSPQGTTEAFF. As DNA, the CDR3 is TGTGCCAGCAGCCCACAGGGGACGACTGAAGCTTTCTTT.

This clonotype has at least ten counts. The chain couples TRBV7-8 to TRBJ2-7, with D perhaps being TRBD1 or TRBD2 (5 bases each). There are 17 residues in the CDR3. Per germline, CDR1 SGHVS and CDR2 FQNEAQ. V was cut by 1 base and J by 2 bases, with 18 bases left in between. The CDR3: CASSLGGPHRLPYEQYF. For the CDR3, the DNA is TGTGCCAGCAGCTTAGGGGGACCACATAGGCTCCCCTACGAGCAGTACTTC.

This clonotype was seen repeatedly, ten times or more. The rearrangement uses TRBV20-1 and TRBJ1-2; TRBD1 agrees at 7 bases. The junction had 8 bases not matched to a gene; V was cut back by 8 bases and J by 8 bases. CDR1 and CDR2 from the germline V gene are DFQATT and SNEGSKA (reference sequence). The CDR3 runs to 11 residues. CDR3 bases: TGCAGTCCCGGGACAGCCTCGGGCTACACCTTC. Its protein product is CSPGTASGYTF.

This clonotype was counted a single time. This chain connects TRBV6-2 or TRBV6-3 to TRBJ2-3; TRBD2 agrees at 11 bases. The V gene end was trimmed by 8 bases and the J gene end by 2 bases; junction bases not matched to a gene: 21. CDR1 and CDR2 from the germline V gene are MNHEY and SVGEGT. This CDR3 has 20 residues. The CDR3 bases are TGTGCCAGCTCACCGGGACTAGCGGAGACGGAGCACAGATACACAGATACGCAGTATTTT. Protein sequence: CASSPGLAETEHRYTDTQYF.

This clonotype was observed a handful of times. The chain couples TRBV11-3 to TRBJ2-2; 8 positions match TRBD2. V was pared by 1 base and J by 3 bases, with 10 bases of the junction left unmatched. The CDR3 extends over 18 amino acids. Germline assignment: CDR1 SGHNT and CDR2 YENEEA. The DNA of the CDR3 is TGTGCCAGCAGCTTAGTGGCGGGAGGTAGAATCGACACCGGGGAGCTGTTTTTT. Its protein product is CASSLVAGGRIDTGELFF. The full variable domain, rest sourced from reference TRBV11-3 and TRBJ2-2, is EAGVVQSPRYKIIEKKQPVAFWCNPISGHNTLYWYLQNLGQGPELLIRYENEEAVDDSQLPKDRFSAERLKGVDSTLKIQPAELGDSAVYLCASSLVAGGRIDTGELFFGEGSRLTVL.

The V and J genes are TRBV27 and TRBJ2-2; 7 positions agree with TRBD1. The length of the CDR3 is 16 residues. Germline CDR1 MNHEY, CDR2 SMNVEV (reference sequence). V lost 2 bases, J lost 1 base, and 4 bases stayed unmatched. CDR3 bases: TGTGCCAGCAGTTTAATGGGACAGTTGAACACCGGGGAGCTGTTTTTT. Its translation: CASSLMGQLNTGELFF.

This clonotype has ten or more counts. The chain links TRBV7-3 to TRBJ2-2; D is perhaps TRBD2 (6 bases). The V end lost 0 bases, the J end lost 1 base, and 6 bases lay between the germline ends. Germline CDR1 and CDR2: SGHTA and FQGTGA. The CDR3 is 15 residues long. The CDR3 region has the DNA TGTGCCAGCAGCTTAACGGGGGGGAACACCGGGGAGCTGTTTTTT. It yields the protein CASSLTGGNTGELFF. The complete variable domain, with remaining parts taken from reference TRBV7-3 and TRBJ2-2, reads GAGVSQTPSNKVTEKGKYVELRCDPISGHTALYWYRQSLGQGPEFLIYFQGTGAADDSGLPNDRFFAVRPEGSVSTLKIQRTERGDSAVYLCASSLTGGNTGELFFGEGSRLTVL.

There are many counts of this clonotype. The rearrangement links TRBV12-3 or TRBV12-4 to TRBJ2-1; 9 positions agree with TRBD2. This CDR3 spans 15 amino acids. The J segment lost 10 bases and the V segment lost 6 bases, leaving 13 bases of the junction unmatched. The CDR3 here is CASRTSGSGNMEQFF. CDR3 DNA: TGTGCCAGCAGGACTAGCGGCAGTGGGAATATGGAGCAGTTCTTC.

The chain links TRBV29-1 to TRBJ1-2; a possible D gene is TRBD1 (5 bases). The CDR3 covers 15 residues. V was pared by 0 bases and J by 3 bases, with 14 bases between. Germline lookup yields CDR1 SQVTM and CDR2 ANQGSEA. The CDR3: CSVEDPRGFDYGYTF. In DNA, the CDR3 is TGCAGCGTTGAAGACCCCCGGGGCTTTGACTATGGCTACACCTTC.

The table lists this clonotype with many counts. V gene TRBV2 combines with J gene TRBJ1-6; 9 bases match TRBD1. CDR1 is SNHLY and CDR2 is FYNNEI in the germline V gene. V lost 5 bases to trimming and J lost 7 bases; unmatched junction nucleotides: 18. This CDR3 spans 19 amino acids. DNA of the CDR3: TGTGCCAGCAGTTATTCGCCGGGACAGGGAGGTTTTGGAAATTCACCCCTCCACTTT. This codes for CASSYSPGQGGFGNSPLHF.

The gene calls are TRBV19 and TRBJ2-3, with a weak D call TRBD2 (6 bases). The CDR3 is 15 amino acids. Trimming cost V 3 bases and J 6 bases, with 16 bases left between them. CDR1 and CDR2 from the germline V gene are LNHDA and SQIVND (reference sequence). The CDR3 DNA is TGTGCCAGTAGTATTCGAGGAGGGGCCTGGGATACGCAGTATTTT. Its protein product is CASSIRGGAWDTQYF.

The chain is built from TRBV9 and TRBJ1-1, with 9 bases fitting TRBD1. Per the germline V gene, CDR1 is SGDLS and CDR2 is YYNGEE. The CDR3 consists of 16 residues. J lost 1 base, V lost 3 bases, and 7 bases had no gene match. This CDR3 reads CASSAGTGSRNTEAFF. CDR3 coding DNA: TGTGCCAGCAGCGCCGGGACAGGGAGTAGGAACACTGAAGCTTTCTTT.